This T cell receptor beta chain was observed in a study of tumour-infiltrating T cells in Burkitt lymphoma. Looking at the study overall: Overall and progression-free survival were predicted by productive clonality.

Profiled with immunoSEQ multiplex PCR; TCRdb holds only in-frame clones, not every one. The table records fewer than 8,000 clones, about 17% of them present only once. With V trimmed by 5 bases and J by 6 bases, 5 bases remained unmatched. The CDR3 spans 15 residues. Germline CDR1 is MNHNY and CDR2 is SVGAGI (reference sequence). This clone turned up a few times. The genes are TRBV6-6 and TRBJ2-2, with TRBD1 matching over 11 bases. This TCR was sampled from a human donor with diffuse large B-cell lymphoma. Sequencing was done on a sample of tumor tissue. CDR3 in amino acids: CASSGTGGAAGELFF. In DNA form, the CDR3 reads TGTGCCAGCAGTGGGACAGGGGGTGCAGCCGGGGAGCTGTTTTTT.